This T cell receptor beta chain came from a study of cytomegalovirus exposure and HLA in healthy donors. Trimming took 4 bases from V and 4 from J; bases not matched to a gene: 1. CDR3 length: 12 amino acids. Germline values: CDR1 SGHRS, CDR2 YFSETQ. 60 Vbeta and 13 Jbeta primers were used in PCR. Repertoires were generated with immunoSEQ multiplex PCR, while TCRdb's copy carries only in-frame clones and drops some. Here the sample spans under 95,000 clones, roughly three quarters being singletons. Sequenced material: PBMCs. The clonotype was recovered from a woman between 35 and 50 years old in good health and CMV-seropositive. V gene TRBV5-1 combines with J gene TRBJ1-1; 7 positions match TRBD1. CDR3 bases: TGCGCCAGCAGCCGGGACAGCACTGAAGCTTTCTTT. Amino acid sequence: CASSRDSTEAFF. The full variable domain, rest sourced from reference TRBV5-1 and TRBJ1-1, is KAGVTQTPRYLIKTRGQQVTLSCSPISGHRSVSWYQQTPGQGLQFLFEYFSETQRNKGNFPGRFSGRQFSNSRSEMNVSTLELGDSALYLCASSRDSTEAFFGQGTRLTVV.